The source of this T cell receptor (beta chain) is a study of vaccination and CD4 T cells after COVID-19. This clonotype was recorded a few times. Its specificity is not known. The CDR3 is made up of 17 amino acids. Unmatched junction bases numbered 9, after V lost 6 bases and J lost 4 bases. Germline V gene lookup returns CDR1 MNHEY and CDR2 SMNVEV (reference sequence). Researchers used the Oncomine TCR Beta short-read assay to sequence DNA from cultured CD4+ T cells. TCRdb processed the PCR reads anew with MiXCR; each CDR3 protein has one entry. The sample has 15,000 to 20,000 distinct CDR3 sequences, roughly 47% seen once; the top ten hold about 3.7%. Indicated treatment: approximately 11-day PBMC culture with coronavirus spike peptide pools or control peptides (ViraFEST assay).

The clonotype was recovered from a human donor who had recovered from COVID-19. What was sequenced was CD4+ T cells from blood, cultured in vitro. The genes are TRBV27 and TRBJ2-2; the match to TRBD2 covers 12 bases. In DNA, the CDR3 is TGTGCCAGCAGCAAAAAGACTAGCGGGAGTCGCACCGGGGAGCTGTTTTTT. Translation: CASSKKTSGSRTGELFF.